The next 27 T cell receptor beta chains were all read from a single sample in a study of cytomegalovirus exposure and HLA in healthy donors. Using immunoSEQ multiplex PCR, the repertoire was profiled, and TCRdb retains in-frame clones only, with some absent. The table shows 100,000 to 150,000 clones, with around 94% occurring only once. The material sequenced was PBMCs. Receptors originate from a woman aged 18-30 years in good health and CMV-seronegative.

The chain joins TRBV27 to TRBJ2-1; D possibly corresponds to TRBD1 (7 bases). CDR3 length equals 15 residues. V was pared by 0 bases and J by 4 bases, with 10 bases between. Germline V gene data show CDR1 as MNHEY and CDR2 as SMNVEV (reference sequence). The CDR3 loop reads CASSLSGGQYNEQFF. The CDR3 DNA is TGTGCCAGCAGTTTATCGGGGGGACAGTACAATGAGCAGTTCTTC.

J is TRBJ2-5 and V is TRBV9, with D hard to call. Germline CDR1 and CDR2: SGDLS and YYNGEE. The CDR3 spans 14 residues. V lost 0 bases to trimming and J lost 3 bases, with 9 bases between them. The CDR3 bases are TGTGCCAGCAGCGTAGGCTGGTCTAAAGAGACCCAGTACTTC. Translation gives CASSVGWSKETQYF. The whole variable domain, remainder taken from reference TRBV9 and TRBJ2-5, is DSGVTQTPKHLITATGQRVTLRCSPRSGDLSVYWYQQSLDQGLQFLIQYYNGEERAKGNILERFSAQQFPDLHSELNLSSLELGDSALYFCASSVGWSKETQYFGPGTRLLVL.

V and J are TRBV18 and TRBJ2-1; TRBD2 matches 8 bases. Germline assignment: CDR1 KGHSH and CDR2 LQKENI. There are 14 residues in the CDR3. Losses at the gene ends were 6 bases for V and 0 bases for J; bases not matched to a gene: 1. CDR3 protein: CASSGTSSYNEQFF. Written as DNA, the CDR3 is TGTGCCAGCTCCGGGACTAGCTCCTACAATGAGCAGTTCTTC. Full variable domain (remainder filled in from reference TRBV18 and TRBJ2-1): NAGVMQNPRHLVRRRGQEARLRCSPMKGHSHVYWYRQLPEEGLKFMVYLQKENIIDESGMPKERFSAEFPKEGPSILRIQQVVRGDSAAYFCASSGTSSYNEQFFGPGTRLTVL.

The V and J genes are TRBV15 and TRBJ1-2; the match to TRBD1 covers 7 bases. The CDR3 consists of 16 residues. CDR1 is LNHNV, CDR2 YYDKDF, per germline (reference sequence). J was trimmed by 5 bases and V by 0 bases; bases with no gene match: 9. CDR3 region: CATSREGDRNSYGYTF. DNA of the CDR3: TGTGCCACCAGCAGAGAAGGGGACAGAAATTCTTATGGCTACACCTTC.

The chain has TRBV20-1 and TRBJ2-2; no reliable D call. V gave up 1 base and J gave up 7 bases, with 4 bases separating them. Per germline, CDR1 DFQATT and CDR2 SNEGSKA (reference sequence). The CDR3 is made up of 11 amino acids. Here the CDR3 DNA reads TGCAGTGCTAGAGCCCTCGGGGAGCTGTTTTTT. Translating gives CSARALGELFF.

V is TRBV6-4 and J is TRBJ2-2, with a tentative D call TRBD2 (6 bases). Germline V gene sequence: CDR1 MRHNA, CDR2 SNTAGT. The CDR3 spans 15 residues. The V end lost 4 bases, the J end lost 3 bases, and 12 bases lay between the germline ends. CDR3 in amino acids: CASSARAGYTGELFF. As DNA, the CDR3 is TGTGCCAGCAGTGCGAGGGCGGGGTACACCGGGGAGCTGTTTTTT.

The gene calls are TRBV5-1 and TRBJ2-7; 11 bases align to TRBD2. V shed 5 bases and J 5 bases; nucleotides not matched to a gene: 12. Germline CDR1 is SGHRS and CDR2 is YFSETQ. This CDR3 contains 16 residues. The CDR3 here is CASRIQPSGGRDEQYF. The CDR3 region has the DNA TGCGCCAGCAGAATCCAACCTAGCGGGGGGCGGGACGAGCAGTACTTC.

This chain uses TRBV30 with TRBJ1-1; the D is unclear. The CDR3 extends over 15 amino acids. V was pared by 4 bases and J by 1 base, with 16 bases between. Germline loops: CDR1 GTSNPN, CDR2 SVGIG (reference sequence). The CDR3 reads CAWNRGQLWNTEAFF. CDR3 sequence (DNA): TGTGCCTGGAATCGGGGTCAGCTGTGGAACACTGAAGCTTTCTTT.

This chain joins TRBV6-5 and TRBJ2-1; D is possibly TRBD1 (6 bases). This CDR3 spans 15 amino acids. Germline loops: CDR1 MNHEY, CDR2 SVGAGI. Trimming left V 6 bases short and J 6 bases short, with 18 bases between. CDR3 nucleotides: TGTGCCAGCAGCCAAGCAGGGGTGCGCCTCAATGAGCAGTTCTTC. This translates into CASSQAGVRLNEQFF.

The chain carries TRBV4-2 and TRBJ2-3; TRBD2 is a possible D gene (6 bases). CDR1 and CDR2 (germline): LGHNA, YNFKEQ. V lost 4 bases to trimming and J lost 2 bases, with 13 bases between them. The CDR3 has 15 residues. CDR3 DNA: TGTGCCAGCAGCCTAGATGGCGGGAACACAGATACGCAGTATTTT. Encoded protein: CASSLDGGNTDTQYF.

The CDR3 region is CASSKRSPKNIQYF. The CDR3 coding sequence is TGTGCCAGCAGCAAACGGAGTCCCAAAAACATTCAGTACTTC. This rearrangement joins TRBV21-1 to TRBJ2-4; TRBD2, as called in the table, went unchecked against the DNA. TRBV21-1 is marked as a pseudogene. CDR3 length: 14 amino acids.

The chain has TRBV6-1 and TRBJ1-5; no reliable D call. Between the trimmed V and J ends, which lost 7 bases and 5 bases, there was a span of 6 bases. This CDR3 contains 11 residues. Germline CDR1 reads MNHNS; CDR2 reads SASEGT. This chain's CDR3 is CASTDYQPQHF. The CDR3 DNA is TGTGCCAGCACCGACTATCAGCCCCAGCATTTT.

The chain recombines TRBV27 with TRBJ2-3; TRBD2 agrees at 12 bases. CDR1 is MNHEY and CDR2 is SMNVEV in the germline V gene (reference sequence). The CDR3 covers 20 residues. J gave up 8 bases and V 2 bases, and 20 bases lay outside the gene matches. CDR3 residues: CASSLSPLSSTSGSKVTQYF. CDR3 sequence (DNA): TGTGCCAGCAGTTTAAGCCCCCTGAGCTCGACTAGCGGGAGTAAAGTTACGCAGTATTTT.

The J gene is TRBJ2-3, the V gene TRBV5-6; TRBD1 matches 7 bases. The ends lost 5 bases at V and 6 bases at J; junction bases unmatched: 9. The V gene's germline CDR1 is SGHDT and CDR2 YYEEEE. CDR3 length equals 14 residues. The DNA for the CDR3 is TGTGCCAGCAGTTCCGGGACAGAGGGCGATACGCAGTATTTT. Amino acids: CASSSGTEGDTQYF.

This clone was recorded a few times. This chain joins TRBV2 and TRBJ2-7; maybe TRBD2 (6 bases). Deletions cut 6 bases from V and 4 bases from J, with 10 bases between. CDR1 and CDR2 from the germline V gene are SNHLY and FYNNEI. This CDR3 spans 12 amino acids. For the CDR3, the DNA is TGTGCCAGCAGCACGGAGGGGTACGAGCAGTACTTC. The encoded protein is CASSTEGYEQYF.

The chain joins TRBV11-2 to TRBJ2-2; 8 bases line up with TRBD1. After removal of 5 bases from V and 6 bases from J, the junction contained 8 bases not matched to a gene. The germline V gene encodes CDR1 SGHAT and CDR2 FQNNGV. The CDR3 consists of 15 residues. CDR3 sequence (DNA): TGTGCCAGCAGCCCGTACCGGACAGGGTCCGGGGAGCTGTTTTTT. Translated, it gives CASSPYRTGSGELFF. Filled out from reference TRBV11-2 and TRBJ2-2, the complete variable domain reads EAGVAQSPRYKIIEKRQSVAFWCNPISGHATLYWYQQILGQGPKLLIQFQNNGVVDDSQLPKDRFSAERLKGVDSTLKIQPAKLEDSAVYLCASSPYRTGSGELFFGEGSRLTVL.

DNA of the CDR3: TGTGCCAGCAGCTTGGGGCGGGGGGAAGGGGCTTTCTTT. Translation gives CASSLGRGEGAFF. The chain uses TRBV5-4 and TRBJ1-1; D perhaps matches TRBD1 (5 bases). This CDR3 is 13 amino acids long. Germline CDR1 SGHNT, CDR2 YYREEE (reference sequence). V dropped 0 bases and J dropped 11 bases, with 14 bases sitting between them.

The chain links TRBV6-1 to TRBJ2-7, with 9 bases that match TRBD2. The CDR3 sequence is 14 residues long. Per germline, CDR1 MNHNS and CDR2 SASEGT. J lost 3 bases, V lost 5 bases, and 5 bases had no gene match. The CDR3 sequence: CASSSLAGVYEQYF. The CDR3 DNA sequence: TGTGCCAGCAGTTCCTTAGCGGGAGTCTACGAGCAGTACTTC.

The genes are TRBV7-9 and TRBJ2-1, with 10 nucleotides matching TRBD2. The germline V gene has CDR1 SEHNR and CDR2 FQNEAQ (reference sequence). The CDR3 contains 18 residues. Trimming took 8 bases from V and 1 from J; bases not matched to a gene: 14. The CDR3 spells CASYGTPGLAASYNEQFF. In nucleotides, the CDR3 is TGTGCCAGCTACGGGACGCCAGGACTAGCGGCTTCCTACAATGAGCAGTTCTTC.

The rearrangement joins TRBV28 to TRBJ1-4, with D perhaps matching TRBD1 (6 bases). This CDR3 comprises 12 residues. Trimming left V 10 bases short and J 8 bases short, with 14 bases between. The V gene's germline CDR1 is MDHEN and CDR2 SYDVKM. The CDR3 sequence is CATGRGNEKLFF. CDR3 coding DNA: TGTGCCACGGGCAGGGGAAACGAAAAACTGTTTTTT.

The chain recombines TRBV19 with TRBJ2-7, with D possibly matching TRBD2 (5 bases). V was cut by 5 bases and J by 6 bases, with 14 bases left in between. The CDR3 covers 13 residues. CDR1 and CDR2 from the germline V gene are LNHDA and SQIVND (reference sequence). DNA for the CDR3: TGTGCCAGTAGTGGAGTGGCCCGGGGCGAGCAGTACTTC. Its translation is CASSGVARGEQYF.

CDR3 DNA: TGCGCCAGCAGCTTGGCCGGGGGGAGGAGACCCTCTGGGGCCAACGTCCTGACTTTC. Encoded protein: CASSLAGGRRPSGANVLTF. The chain is built from TRBV5-1 and TRBJ2-6; TRBD2 aligns across 7 bases. Germline values: CDR1 SGHRS, CDR2 YFSETQ. Germline trimming cut 0 bases from V and 0 bases from J; bases unmatched to any gene: 9. The CDR3 totals 19 residues.

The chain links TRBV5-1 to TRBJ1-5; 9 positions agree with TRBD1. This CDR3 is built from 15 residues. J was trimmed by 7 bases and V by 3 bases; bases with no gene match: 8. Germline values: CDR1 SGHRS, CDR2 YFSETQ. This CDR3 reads CASSWGTGTGQPQHF. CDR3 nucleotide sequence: TGCGCCAGCAGCTGGGGTACAGGGACAGGGCAGCCCCAGCATTTT.

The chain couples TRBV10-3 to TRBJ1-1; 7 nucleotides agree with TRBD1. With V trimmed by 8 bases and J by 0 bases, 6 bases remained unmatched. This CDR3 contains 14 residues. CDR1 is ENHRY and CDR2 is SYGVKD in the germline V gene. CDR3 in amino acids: CAIGGGTVNTEAFF. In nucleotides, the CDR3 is TGTGCCATCGGAGGGGGGACAGTGAACACTGAAGCTTTCTTT.

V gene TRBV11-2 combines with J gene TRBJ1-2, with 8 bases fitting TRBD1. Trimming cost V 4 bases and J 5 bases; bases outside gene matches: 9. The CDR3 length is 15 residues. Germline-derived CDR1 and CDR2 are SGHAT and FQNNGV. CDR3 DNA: TGTGCCAGCAGCTCCGGACAGGGAGTATTTTATGGCTACACCTTC. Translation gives CASSSGQGVFYGYTF.

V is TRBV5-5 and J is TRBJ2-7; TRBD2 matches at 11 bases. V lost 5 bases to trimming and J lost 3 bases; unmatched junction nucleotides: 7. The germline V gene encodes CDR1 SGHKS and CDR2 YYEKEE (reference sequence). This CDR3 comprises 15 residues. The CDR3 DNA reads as TGTGCCAGCAGACCCGGGACTAGCGGTCTCTACGAGCAGTACTTC. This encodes CASRPGTSGLYEQYF.

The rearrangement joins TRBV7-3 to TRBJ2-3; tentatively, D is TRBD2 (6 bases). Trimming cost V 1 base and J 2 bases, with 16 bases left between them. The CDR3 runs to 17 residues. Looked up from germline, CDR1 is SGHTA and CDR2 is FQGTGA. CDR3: CASSLIGGSGNTDTQYF. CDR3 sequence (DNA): TGTGCCAGCAGCTTAATCGGGGGTAGCGGAAACACAGATACGCAGTATTTT.